A selection of T cell receptor beta chains follows, all from one sample in a study of T cell clones after liver transplantation. Assay used: immunoSEQ multiplex PCR; TCRdb lists only in-frame clones, some missing. The table records 90,000 to 120,000 clones, around 83% of them present only once. The sample here was CD4+ T cells from blood, taken before liver transplant. These TCRs come from a human donor who received a liver transplant. The CDR3 runs from the conserved cysteine through the conserved F or W. A D gene is named only where the DNA matches it firmly. Expanded clones get a size class; other rows say once, few or many, or leave the size out.

D gene: TRBD2; clone size: -; V gene: TRBV27; J gene: TRBJ2-4; CDR3 protein: CASSLSASGRSGIQYF; CDR3 DNA: TGTGCCAGCAGTTTATCGGCTAGCGGGAGATCCGGCATTCAGTACTTC
D gene: -; clone size: few; V gene: TRBV30; J gene: TRBJ2-2; CDR3 protein: CAWSVSDNTGELFF; CDR3 DNA: TGTGCCTGGAGTGTATCGGATAACACCGGGGAGCTGTTTTTT
D gene: -; clone size: -; V gene: TRBV5-1; J gene: TRBJ2-7; CDR3 protein: CASSLVLDEQYF; CDR3 DNA: TGCGCCAGCAGCTTGGTACTGGACGAGCAGTACTTC
D gene: -; clone size: -; V gene: TRBV10-3; J gene: TRBJ1-3; CDR3 protein: CAISVGDGTGNTIYF; CDR3 DNA: TGTGCCATCAGTGTGGGGGATGGCACTGGAAACACCATATATTTT
D gene: -; clone size: once; V gene: TRBV19; J gene: TRBJ2-2; CDR3 protein: CASSRQPNTGELFF; CDR3 DNA: TGTGCCAGTAGTCGACAGCCCAACACCGGGGAGCTGTTTTTT
D gene: -; clone size: few; V gene: TRBV5-6; J gene: TRBJ1-5; CDR3 protein: CASSSLRDGGRQPQHF; CDR3 DNA: TGTGCCAGCAGCTCGCTCCGGGACGGGGGCAGGCAGCCCCAGCATTTT
D gene: -; clone size: few; V gene: TRBV29-1; J gene: TRBJ1-3; CDR3 protein: CSVGHGVSGNTIYF; CDR3 DNA: TGCAGCGTTGGTCACGGAGTCTCTGGAAACACCATATATTTT
D gene: -; clone size: -; V gene: TRBV5-1; J gene: TRBJ1-3; CDR3 protein: CASSLRAATELSGNTIYF; CDR3 DNA: TGCGCCAGCAGCTTGCGGGCCGCGACGGAACTCTCTGGAAACACCATATATTTT
D gene: TRBD2; clone size: -; V gene: TRBV2; J gene: TRBJ2-1; CDR3 protein: CASSAAGVRGNEQFF; CDR3 DNA: TGTGCCAGCAGTGCTGCGGGGGTTAGGGGCAATGAGCAGTTCTTC
D gene: TRBD1; clone size: -; V gene: TRBV7-9; J gene: TRBJ1-4; CDR3 protein: CASSRRGQGGRTNEKLFF; CDR3 DNA: TGTGCCAGCAGCCGCCGGGGACAGGGAGGAAGGACTAATGAAAAACTGTTTTTT
D gene: -; clone size: few; V gene: TRBV15; J gene: TRBJ2-3; CDR3 protein: CATSIDRDTQYF; CDR3 DNA: TGTGCCACCAGCATTGACAGGGATACGCAGTATTTT
D gene: TRBD1; clone size: -; V gene: TRBV4-1; J gene: TRBJ1-5; CDR3 protein: CASSQEGGTVNQPQHF; CDR3 DNA: TGCGCCAGCAGCCAAGAAGGTGGGACAGTCAATCAGCCCCAGCATTTT
D gene: TRBD1; clone size: once; V gene: TRBV7-3; J gene: TRBJ1-1; CDR3 protein: CASRTEGAVGTEAFF; CDR3 DNA: TGTGCCAGCAGGACCGAGGGGGCAGTGGGCACTGAAGCTTTCTTT
D gene: -; clone size: -; V gene: TRBV30; J gene: TRBJ1-3; CDR3 protein: CAWSVLGGNTIYF; CDR3 DNA: TGTGCCTGGAGTGTACTGGGGGGAAACACCATATATTTT
D gene: -; clone size: -; V gene: TRBV30; J gene: TRBJ2-2; CDR3 protein: CASPGHWTGELFF; CDR3 DNA: TGTGCTTCGCCGGGACATTGGACCGGGGAGCTGTTTTTT
D gene: -; clone size: -; V gene: TRBV28; J gene: TRBJ2-5; CDR3 protein: CASRAEETQYF; CDR3 DNA: TGTGCCAGTCGTGCGGAAGAGACCCAGTACTTC
D gene: TRBD1; clone size: -; V gene: TRBV7-6; J gene: TRBJ2-5; CDR3 protein: CASSLSTGTGRGETQYF; CDR3 DNA: TGTGCCAGCAGCTTATCTACCGGGACAGGGAGGGGAGAGACCCAGTACTTC
D gene: TRBD2; clone size: -; V gene: TRBV27; J gene: TRBJ2-2; CDR3 protein: CASTSGENTGELFF; CDR3 DNA: TGTGCCAGCACTAGCGGGGAGAACACCGGGGAGCTGTTTTTT
D gene: -; clone size: -; V gene: TRBV25-1; J gene: TRBJ1-2; CDR3 protein: CASSPRTYTWVDGYTF; CDR3 DNA: TGTGCCAGCAGTCCCCGGACCTACACCTGGGTAGATGGCTACACCTTC
D gene: -; clone size: -; V gene: TRBV27; J gene: TRBJ2-7; CDR3 protein: CASSWGSSYEQYF; CDR3 DNA: TGTGCCAGCAGTTGGGGTAGCTCCTACGAGCAGTACTTC
D gene: -; clone size: -; V gene: TRBV28; J gene: TRBJ1-1; CDR3 protein: CASSLRQTNTEAFF; CDR3 DNA: TGTGCCAGCAGTTTGAGGCAGACCAACACTGAAGCTTTCTTT
D gene: TRBD1; clone size: -; V gene: TRBV28; J gene: TRBJ2-2; CDR3 protein: CASSRTGGYTGELFF; CDR3 DNA: TGTGCCAGCAGTCGGACAGGGGGCTATACCGGGGAGCTGTTTTTT
D gene: TRBD1; clone size: -; V gene: TRBV7-3; J gene: TRBJ1-1; CDR3 protein: CASSLIGTGAEAFF; CDR3 DNA: TGTGCCAGCAGCTTAATAGGGACAGGGGCTGAAGCTTTCTTT
D gene: TRBD1; clone size: -; V gene: TRBV15; J gene: TRBJ1-4; CDR3 protein: CATSSRDRVQVRLFF; CDR3 DNA: TGTGCCACCAGCAGCCGGGACAGGGTACAAGTTCGGCTGTTTTTT
D gene: -; clone size: -; V gene: TRBV15; J gene: TRBJ2-2; CDR3 protein: CATSRVRPGELFF; CDR3 DNA: TGTGCCACCAGCAGAGTGCGTCCCGGGGAGCTGTTTTTT
D gene: -; clone size: -; V gene: TRBV6-5; J gene: TRBJ2-7; CDR3 protein: CASTRPGGESYEQYF; CDR3 DNA: TGTGCCAGCACCCGCCCTGGGGGCGAGTCCTACGAGCAGTACTTC
D gene: -; clone size: many; V gene: TRBV20-1; J gene: TRBJ1-2; CDR3 protein: CSAEWDGSYTF; CDR3 DNA: TGCAGTGCTGAATGGGACGGAAGCTACACCTTC
D gene: -; clone size: -; V gene: TRBV7-6; J gene: TRBJ1-1; CDR3 protein: CASSGGLNTEAFF; CDR3 DNA: TGTGCCAGCTCGGGGGGTTTGAACACTGAAGCTTTCTTT
D gene: -; clone size: -; V gene: TRBV7-8; J gene: TRBJ1-1; CDR3 protein: CASSFGHGNTEAFF; CDR3 DNA: TGTGCCAGCAGCTTCGGACATGGGAACACTGAAGCTTTCTTT
D gene: -; clone size: -; V gene: TRBV7-3; J gene: TRBJ2-5; CDR3 protein: CASSLMGQETQYF; CDR3 DNA: TGTGCCAGCAGCTTAATGGGTCAAGAGACCCAGTACTTC
D gene: TRBD2; clone size: -; V gene: TRBV5-1; J gene: TRBJ2-1; CDR3 protein: CASSLDSGSNNEQFF; CDR3 DNA: TGCGCCAGCAGCTTGGATAGCGGGAGTAATAATGAGCAGTTCTTC
D gene: TRBD1; clone size: few; V gene: TRBV5-1; J gene: TRBJ1-3; CDR3 protein: CASSRETGRRGNTIYF; CDR3 DNA: TGCGCCAGCAGCAGAGAGACAGGGCGAAGGGGAAACACCATATATTTT
D gene: -; clone size: -; V gene: TRBV19; J gene: TRBJ1-2; CDR3 protein: CASSIDHGSSNYGYTF; CDR3 DNA: TGTGCCAGTAGTATAGATCACGGTTCTTCGAACTATGGCTACACCTTC
D gene: TRBD1; clone size: few; V gene: TRBV9; J gene: TRBJ2-3; CDR3 protein: CASSTGTVLTDTQYF; CDR3 DNA: TGTGCCAGCAGCACCGGGACAGTTCTCACAGATACGCAGTATTTT
D gene: -; clone size: -; V gene: TRBV4-1; J gene: TRBJ2-2; CDR3 protein: CASSQDSNPNTGELFF; CDR3 DNA: TGCGCCAGCAGCCAAGATAGCAATCCGAACACCGGGGAGCTGTTTTTT
D gene: TRBD1; clone size: -; V gene: TRBV7-2; J gene: TRBJ2-5; CDR3 protein: CASSLVKGAQETQYF; CDR3 DNA: TGTGCCAGCAGCTTAGTTAAGGGGGCTCAGGAGACCCAGTACTTC
D gene: -; clone size: -; V gene: TRBV7-3; J gene: TRBJ2-6; CDR3 protein: CASSSNRAGANVLTF; CDR3 DNA: TGTGCCAGCAGCTCCAACAGGGCTGGGGCCAACGTCCTGACTTTC
D gene: TRBD1; clone size: -; V gene: TRBV25-1; J gene: TRBJ1-2; CDR3 protein: CASRGAPGQMNNYGYTF; CDR3 DNA: TGTGCCAGCAGGGGGGCCCCGGGACAGATGAATAACTATGGCTACACCTTC
D gene: TRBD1; clone size: -; V gene: TRBV19; J gene: TRBJ1-1; CDR3 protein: CASRKGGQLNTEAFF; CDR3 DNA: TGTGCCAGCAGGAAAGGGGGACAGTTGAACACTGAAGCTTTCTTT
D gene: -; clone size: few; V gene: TRBV2; J gene: TRBJ1-2; CDR3 protein: CASTLDGYGYTF; CDR3 DNA: TGTGCCAGCACCCTCGACGGATATGGCTACACCTTC
D gene: -; clone size: -; V gene: TRBV27; J gene: TRBJ2-5; CDR3 protein: CASSLARGLLETQYF; CDR3 DNA: TGTGCCAGCAGTTTAGCTCGGGGGCTGTTGGAGACCCAGTACTTC
D gene: -; clone size: few; V gene: TRBV19; J gene: TRBJ1-5; CDR3 protein: CASSTGQYRQPQHF; CDR3 DNA: TGTGCCAGTAGTACCGGACAGTATCGCCAGCCCCAGCATTTT
D gene: TRBD2; clone size: -; V gene: TRBV29-1; J gene: TRBJ2-3; CDR3 protein: CSVEGGADTQYF; CDR3 DNA: TGCAGCGTTGAGGGGGGGGCAGATACGCAGTATTTT
D gene: TRBD1; clone size: medium-sized; V gene: TRBV29-1; J gene: TRBJ1-5; CDR3 protein: CSVETGQGAGRYF; CDR3 DNA: TGCAGCGTTGAAACGGGACAGGGGGCGGGCCGGTATTTT
D gene: TRBD1; clone size: -; V gene: TRBV2; J gene: TRBJ2-1; CDR3 protein: CASSPPGQAKYNEQFF; CDR3 DNA: TGTGCCAGCAGCCCGCCGGGACAGGCGAAATACAATGAGCAGTTCTTC
D gene: -; clone size: -; V gene: TRBV10-3; J gene: TRBJ2-1; CDR3 protein: CAISPPGPRTYNEQFF; CDR3 DNA: TGTGCCATCAGCCCCCCGGGACCACGAACCTACAATGAGCAGTTCTTC
D gene: TRBD1; clone size: -; V gene: TRBV19; J gene: TRBJ2-5; CDR3 protein: CASSERQGAIETQYF; CDR3 DNA: TGTGCCAGTAGTGAGAGACAGGGGGCGATAGAGACCCAGTACTTC
D gene: -; clone size: -; V gene: TRBV7-8; J gene: TRBJ2-2; CDR3 protein: CASSLRRNTGELFF; CDR3 DNA: TGTGCCAGCAGCTTACGACGCAACACCGGGGAGCTGTTTTTT
D gene: TRBD2; clone size: -; V gene: TRBV11-2; J gene: TRBJ2-2; CDR3 protein: CASSSGLAGGTGELFF; CDR3 DNA: TGTGCCAGCAGCTCGGGACTAGCGGGAGGAACCGGGGAGCTGTTTTTT